The entry that follows covers one T cell receptor beta chain sequence. The CDR3 is 15 amino acids. Germline trimming cut 4 bases from V and 5 bases from J; bases unmatched to any gene: 9. Germline loops: CDR1 SQVTM, CDR2 ANQGSEA. The data were produced by immunoSEQ multiplex PCR, yet TCRdb's version contains in-frame clones alone and is incomplete. The table records tens of thousands of clones, just over 85% of them present only once. This entry belongs to a study of blood T cell repertoires in COVID-19. The chain employs TRBV29-1 and TRBJ2-5, with 11 bases fitting TRBD1. The origin of this receptor is a woman of 80 years or more in a cohort sampled during active or convalescent COVID-19. Sequenced material: peripheral blood. CDR3 nucleotide sequence: TGCAGCGTTGCGAAGGACAGGGGGCTTAGGGAGACCCAGTACTTC. Its translation: CSVAKDRGLRETQYF.